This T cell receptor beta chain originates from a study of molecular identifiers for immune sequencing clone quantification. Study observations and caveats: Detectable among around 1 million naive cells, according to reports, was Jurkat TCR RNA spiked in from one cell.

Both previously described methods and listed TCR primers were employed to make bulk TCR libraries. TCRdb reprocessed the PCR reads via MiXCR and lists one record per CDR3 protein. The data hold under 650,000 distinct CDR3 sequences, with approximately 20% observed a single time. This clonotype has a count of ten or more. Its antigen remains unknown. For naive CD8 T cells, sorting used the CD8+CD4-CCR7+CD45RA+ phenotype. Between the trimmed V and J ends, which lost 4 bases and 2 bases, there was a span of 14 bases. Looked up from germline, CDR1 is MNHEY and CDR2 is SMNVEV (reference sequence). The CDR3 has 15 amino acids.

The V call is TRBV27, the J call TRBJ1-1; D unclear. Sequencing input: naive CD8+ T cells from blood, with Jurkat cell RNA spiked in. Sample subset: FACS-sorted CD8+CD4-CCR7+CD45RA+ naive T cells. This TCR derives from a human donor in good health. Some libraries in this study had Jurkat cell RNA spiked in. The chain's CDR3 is CASSYSRASNTEAFF. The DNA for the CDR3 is TGTGCCAGCAGTTACAGTAGGGCCTCCAACACTGAAGCTTTCTTT.